These 6 T cell receptor beta chains share one sample of origin, sequenced in a study of molecular identifiers for immune sequencing clone quantification. TCRdb recomputed calls from the PCR reads with MiXCR, one row per CDR3 protein. The sample lists 460,000 or so distinct CDR3 sequences, roughly 24% occurring once. The sample comprised naive CD8+ T cells from blood, with Jurkat cell RNA spiked in. Specified subset: FACS-sorted CD8+CD4-CCR7+CD45RA+ naive T cells. Receptor source: a human donor in good health. Some libraries in this study had Jurkat cell RNA spiked in.

This sequence joins TRBV19 and TRBJ2-6; D unresolved. Trimming pared 7 bases from V and 2 bases from J, leaving 9 bases between. This CDR3 contains 14 residues. Germline CDR1 and CDR2: LNHDA and SQIVND (reference sequence). The CDR3 DNA sequence: TGTGCCAGTATAGGAGAGACTGGGGCCAACGTCCTGACTTTC. This sequence encodes CASIGETGANVLTF.

The J gene is TRBJ2-7, the V gene TRBV5-6, with 9 bases fitting TRBD1. CDR1 SGHDT and CDR2 YYEEEE come from the germline V gene. Trimming cost V 0 bases and J 3 bases; bases outside gene matches: 4. The CDR3 runs 15 residues. The DNA for the CDR3 is TGTGCCAGCAGCTTGGATGGACAGGGGTTCTACGAGCAGTACTTC. Protein product: CASSLDGQGFYEQYF.

This clonotype was counted only a few times. The chain is built from TRBV7-2 and TRBJ2-1; D is unresolved. Germline V gives CDR1 SGHTA, CDR2 FQGNSA. V was shortened by 1 base and J by 0 bases, with 7 bases between the two germline ends. The CDR3 length is 15 residues. As DNA, the CDR3 is TGTGCCAGCAGCTTAGGTCGGATCTCCTACAATGAGCAGTTCTTC. It translates to CASSLGRISYNEQFF.

The CDR3 sequence is CALRPLINTEAFF. In DNA form, the CDR3 reads TGTGCCTTAAGGCCGCTTATAAACACTGAAGCTTTCTTT. The chain couples TRBV10-3 to TRBJ1-1, with no clear D. Germline V CDR1 and CDR2: ENHRY, SYGVKD. The CDR3 loop spans 13 amino acids. Trimming took off 11 bases at V and 2 bases at J, with 15 bases between the two ends.

This clonotype was counted between two and nine times. The chain carries TRBV20-1 and TRBJ1-1; a weak D match, TRBD1 (5 bases). Germline V gene sequence: CDR1 DFQATT, CDR2 SNEGSKA (reference sequence). Trimming took off 4 bases at V and 0 bases at J, with 15 bases between the two ends. The CDR3 length is 15 residues. Here the CDR3 DNA reads TGCAGTGCTACCCCAAGGGGCGCCCTGAACACTGAAGCTTTCTTT. Protein product: CSATPRGALNTEAFF.

Details on this clonotype: A much larger clone lies a single base off, so this may be a read error. V usage is TRBV7-6 and J usage is TRBJ2-5; 10 bases match TRBD2. This CDR3 comprises 16 residues. Germline V gene lookup returns CDR1 SGHVS and CDR2 FNYEAQ. The trim removed 6 bases at V and 2 bases at J, leaving 9 bases unmatched. The CDR3 sequence is CASSSELAGKQETQYF. Written as DNA, the CDR3 is TGTGCCAGCAGTTCGGAACTAGCGGGGAAACAAGAGACCCAGTACTTC.